These 16 T cell receptor beta chains originate from one sample sequenced in a study of long-term antiretroviral therapy in people with HIV. Survey-level immunoSEQ v3.0 assays were run. Clones were read by immunoSEQ multiplex PCR, and TCRdb kept only the in-frame ones, dropping some. The data contain fewer than 35,000 clones, 65% to 85% of them seen just once; the ten biggest clones take up roughly 8.2%. Sequencing used unsorted PBMCs, obtained 3.1 years after starting antiretroviral therapy. The receptors were sampled from a woman aged 45-60 years with HIV.

The chain combines TRBV7-9 with TRBJ2-1; perhaps TRBD2 as D (6 bases). V was clipped by 3 bases and J by 1 base, with 7 bases between them. The CDR3 extends over 14 amino acids. From germline, CDR1 is SEHNR and CDR2 FQNEAQ (reference sequence). The CDR3 spells CASSFAGSYNEQFF. CDR3 nucleotide sequence: TGTGCCAGCAGCTTCGCGGGATCCTACAATGAGCAGTTCTTC.

In this sample, this clone turned up a few times. J is TRBJ2-7 and V is TRBV11-2, with 8 positions matching TRBD2. The CDR3 has 15 residues. Per the germline V gene, CDR1 is SGHAT and CDR2 is FQNNGV. The V segment lost 1 base and the J segment 2 bases; nucleotides outside the gene matches: 4. CDR3 sequence (DNA): TGTGCCAGCAGCTTAGCGGGGGGGGTTACCTACGAGCAGTACTTC. This sequence encodes CASSLAGGVTYEQYF.

This chain joins TRBV6-5 and TRBJ2-3, with D possibly matching TRBD2 (7 bases). The ends were cut back, 4 bases at V and 1 base at J, with 12 bases in the middle. CDR3 length equals 15 residues. Looked up from germline, CDR1 is MNHEY and CDR2 is SVGAGI. CDR3 residues: CASSSGAGGTDTQYF. CDR3 sequence (DNA): TGTGCCAGCAGTTCGGGGGCGGGGGGCACAGATACGCAGTATTTT.

The genes are TRBV7-9 and TRBJ2-7; 7 bases map to TRBD2. Germline loops: CDR1 SEHNR, CDR2 FQNEAQ (reference sequence). The CDR3 totals 16 residues. Trimming took 5 bases from V and 1 from J; bases not matched to a gene: 11. The chain's CDR3 is CASSARSSGVSYEQYF. In DNA, the CDR3 is TGTGCCAGCAGCGCACGTTCCAGCGGGGTGTCCTACGAGCAGTACTTC. Based on the CDR3 plus reference TRBV7-9 and TRBJ2-7, the full variable domain is DTGVSQNPRHKITKRGQNVTFRCDPISEHNRLYWYRQTLGQGPEFLTYFQNEAQLEKSRLLSDRFSAERPKGSFSTLEIQRTEQGDSAMYLCASSARSSGVSYEQYFGPGTRLTVT.

The chain has TRBV7-9 and TRBJ1-2; 8 bases fit TRBD1. Germline CDR1 SEHNR, CDR2 FQNEAQ (reference sequence). The CDR3 is 14 residues long. After removal of 5 bases from V and 8 bases from J, the junction contained 10 bases not matched to a gene. The CDR3 spells CASSTTGPGGGYTF. The CDR3 DNA follows: TGTGCCAGCAGCACCACCGGGCCAGGGGGCGGCTACACCTTC.

Only a few counts were recorded for this clone. The chain has TRBV7-6 and TRBJ1-5, with D possibly being TRBD1 (5 bases). V gave up 0 bases and J gave up 5 bases, with 8 bases separating them. The germline V gene encodes CDR1 SGHVS and CDR2 FNYEAQ. The CDR3 covers 14 residues. The CDR3 DNA reads TGTGCCAGCAGCTTAGCGTCAGGGTATCAGCCCCAGCATTTT. It specifies CASSLASGYQPQHF.

The V gene is TRBV5-6, the J gene TRBJ2-5; D remains ambiguous. From germline, CDR1 is SGHDT and CDR2 YYEEEE. The V end lost 0 bases, the J end lost 5 bases, and 11 bases lay between the germline ends. CDR3 length: 14 amino acids. CDR3: CASSLGPGFETQYF. The CDR3 nucleotides read TGTGCCAGCAGCTTGGGGCCAGGTTTCGAGACCCAGTACTTC.

The DNA for the CDR3 is TGTGCCAGCAGTGTGGGACTAGCGGGGGGCACAGATACGCAGTATTTT. Residues: CASSVGLAGGTDTQYF. The chain is built from TRBV6-1 and TRBJ2-3; 14 nucleotides align to TRBD2. Germline loops: CDR1 MNHNS, CDR2 SASEGT. CDR3 length equals 16 residues. With 4 bases clipped from V and 1 base from J, the junction kept 1 base outside the gene matches.

The V and J genes are TRBV29-1 and TRBJ1-2; perhaps TRBD1 as D (5 bases). Germline-derived CDR1 and CDR2 are SQVTM and ANQGSEA. Trimming took 5 bases from V and 6 from J, leaving 16 bases between them. This CDR3 has 13 amino acids. CDR3 DNA sequence: TGCAGCGTTATCCGGGACGCCGGAGATGGCTACACCTTC. Protein: CSVIRDAGDGYTF.

This chain connects TRBV11-2 to TRBJ2-7; tentative D call: TRBD2 (6 bases). V was trimmed by 2 bases and J by 6 bases, leaving 17 bases between them. CDR1 is SGHAT, CDR2 FQNNGV, per germline. This CDR3 is 15 amino acids long. The CDR3 sequence is CASSLRGLGRVEQYV. The CDR3 DNA follows: TGTGCCAGCAGCTTAAGGGGACTCGGTCGGGTCGAGCAGTACGTC.

The V gene is TRBV27, the J gene TRBJ2-7; maybe TRBD2 (6 bases). The V end was cut by 2 bases, the J end by 0 bases, with 20 bases between. Germline loops: CDR1 MNHEY, CDR2 SMNVEV (reference sequence). This CDR3 is 18 amino acids long. The CDR3 reads CASSLKAPGPTSSYEQYV. The CDR3 DNA follows: TGTGCCAGCAGTTTAAAGGCCCCGGGACCGACTAGCTCCTACGAGCAGTACGTC.

The rearrangement links TRBV7-3 to TRBJ2-7; possible D gene TRBD2, 6 bases. Germline V gene lookup returns CDR1 SGHTA and CDR2 FQGTGA. This CDR3 spans 14 amino acids. The V end lost 5 bases, the J end lost 10 bases, and 21 bases lay between the germline ends. The CDR3 nucleotides read TGTGCCAGCAGCGCCTACCGGGGGAAAGGCATACAGTACTTC. Its translation is CASSAYRGKGIQYF.

The V and J genes are TRBV7-2 and TRBJ1-6; tentative D call: TRBD1 (6 bases). The germline CDR1 and CDR2 sequences are SGHTA and FQGNSA. V was clipped by 1 base and J by 10 bases, with 14 bases between them. The CDR3 has 15 residues. DNA for the CDR3: TGTGCCAGCAGCTTAGTGTGGCAGGGGAGATCACCCCTCCACTTT. This translates into CASSLVWQGRSPLHF.

The rearrangement joins TRBV6-1 to TRBJ1-4, with D unclear. Trimming left V 6 bases short and J 8 bases short, with 13 bases between. The CDR3 is 13 residues long. Per the germline V gene, CDR1 is MNHNS and CDR2 is SASEGT. This CDR3 is CASSDRPREKLFF. CDR3 nucleotides: TGTGCCAGCAGCGACCGCCCCCGGGAAAAACTGTTTTTT.

This clone turned up a few times. The CDR3 DNA follows: TGTGCCATCAGTGAGTCGATAGAAGGGCATTCACCCCTCCACTTT. It codes for CAISESIEGHSPLHF. V and J are TRBV10-3 and TRBJ1-6; D ambiguous. Trimming cost V 0 bases and J 8 bases, with 11 bases left between them. The germline CDR1 and CDR2 sequences are ENHRY and SYGVKD. The CDR3 is 15 residues long.

V usage is TRBV11-3 and J usage is TRBJ2-1; no definite D call. Germline V gene lookup returns CDR1 SGHNT and CDR2 YENEEA. The CDR3 extends over 13 amino acids. Trimming shortened V by 5 bases and J by 7 bases, and 12 bases separated the two germline ends. The CDR3 sequence: CASSPVGRNEQFF. CDR3 nucleotide sequence: TGTGCCAGCAGCCCCGTTGGGCGGAATGAGCAGTTCTTC.